The 15 T cell receptor beta chains in this list originate from one sample, sequenced in a study of OX40 agonist ivuxolimab in advanced cancers. This table comes from immunoSEQ multiplex PCR, and its TCRdb copy is limited to in-frame clones, with some not included. The table includes tens of thousands of clones, around 86% detected once. The sequenced sample was CD4+ or CD8+ T cells sorted from blood, obtained in a trial of the OX40 agonist ivuxolimab. The receptors shown here come from an adult with an advanced solid tumor such as melanoma, head and neck, liver or kidney cancer.

The chain carries TRBV19 and TRBJ1-2; the D gene is possibly TRBD1 (5 bases). The CDR3 consists of 12 residues. Per germline, CDR1 LNHDA and CDR2 SQIVND (reference sequence). Between the trimmed V and J ends, which lost 6 bases and 6 bases, there was a span of 11 bases. CDR3 DNA: TGTGCCAGTAGGGGCAGGGAGGATGGCTACACCTTC. Translation gives CASRGREDGYTF. The full variable domain, completed using reference TRBV19 and TRBJ1-2, is DGGITQSPKYLFRKEGQNVTLSCEQNLNHDAMYWYRQDPGQGLRLIYYSQIVNDFQKGDIAEGYSVSREKKESFPLTVTSAQKNPTAFYLCASRGREDGYTFGSGTRLTVV.

The chain employs TRBV7-9 and TRBJ1-3, with TRBD1 identical over 7 bases. The CDR3 covers 15 residues. The J segment lost 6 bases and the V segment lost 4 bases, leaving 9 bases of the junction unmatched. Germline CDR1 is SEHNR and CDR2 is FQNEAQ (reference sequence). CDR3 bases: TGTGCCAGCAGCTCTCGACAGGGTGGAGAAAACACCATATATTTT. Encoded protein: CASSSRQGGENTIYF.

The chain employs TRBV18 and TRBJ2-5; weak D call: TRBD2 (6 bases). The CDR3 contains 15 residues. The germline V gene encodes CDR1 KGHSH and CDR2 LQKENI. Trimming took 0 bases from V and 4 from J, leaving 12 bases between them. The CDR3 here is CASSPPRGPGETQYF. The CDR3 DNA follows: TGTGCCAGCTCACCACCGCGGGGCCCAGGAGAGACCCAGTACTTC.

The chain carries TRBV10-2 and TRBJ2-1, with 16 bases identical to TRBD2. Germline V gene sequence: CDR1 WSHSY, CDR2 SAAADI. With 4 bases clipped from V and 10 bases from J, the junction kept 4 bases outside the gene matches. This CDR3 is 15 amino acids long. Here the CDR3 DNA reads TGCGCCAGCAGTGGGGGGACTAGCGGGAGGGAGGAGCAGTTCTTC. Its translation: CASSGGTSGREEQFF.

The chain carries TRBV29-1 and TRBJ2-6; D unresolved. Per germline, CDR1 SQVTM and CDR2 ANQGSEA. The germline V and J ends were trimmed by 6 bases and 2 bases, with 5 bases remaining between them. The CDR3 has 12 residues. The CDR3 sequence is CSVLTGANVLTF. CDR3 DNA sequence: TGCAGCGTCCTGACTGGGGCCAACGTCCTGACTTTC.

The chain uses TRBV29-1 and TRBJ2-7; the D gene is possibly TRBD1 (5 bases). V lost 0 bases and J lost 0, with 15 bases in between. This CDR3 has 16 residues. Germline V gene data show CDR1 as SQVTM and CDR2 as ANQGSEA. CDR3 protein: CSVEDRSQGSSYEQYF. CDR3 DNA: TGCAGCGTTGAAGATAGGAGTCAGGGAAGCTCCTACGAGCAGTACTTC.

This clone was seen a single time. J is TRBJ2-7 and V is TRBV6-1; possible D gene TRBD1, 6 bases. CDR3 size: 14 residues. V lost 6 bases, J lost 0 bases, and 12 bases lay in between. Germline CDR1 is MNHNS and CDR2 is SASEGT. The CDR3 DNA sequence: TGTGCCAGCAGCAGGACAGTCGGCTCCTACGAGCAGTACTTC. It encodes CASSRTVGSYEQYF.

The table lists this clone with a count of one. The chain joins TRBV5-1 to TRBJ2-5; TRBD1 matches at 8 bases. The CDR3 length is 16 residues. The ends lost 1 base at V and 2 bases at J; junction bases unmatched: 7. Germline values: CDR1 SGHRS, CDR2 YFSETQ. The CDR3 is CASSLTGTGPQETQYF. CDR3 nucleotides: TGCGCCAGCAGCTTGACAGGGACAGGACCGCAAGAGACCCAGTACTTC.

This chain joins TRBV5-5 and TRBJ1-1; TRBD1 is a possible D gene (6 bases). Germline-derived CDR1 and CDR2 are SGHKS and YYEKEE (reference sequence). V was trimmed by 0 bases and J by 0 bases, leaving 9 bases between them. The CDR3 spans 15 residues. The CDR3 sequence: CASSLATGMNTEAFF. In DNA, the CDR3 is TGTGCCAGCAGCTTGGCTACAGGGATGAACACTGAAGCTTTCTTT.

This clone was picked up one time. The chain recombines TRBV29-1 with TRBJ1-5; D remains ambiguous. The CDR3 consists of 13 residues. Per germline, CDR1 SQVTM and CDR2 ANQGSEA. Trimming removed 6 bases at V and 0 bases at J, with 9 bases between. CDR3 sequence reads: CSVSENSNQPQHF. In DNA form, the CDR3 reads TGCAGCGTCTCAGAAAATAGCAATCAGCCCCAGCATTTT.

This clone has a handful of counts. The genes are TRBV7-9 and TRBJ2-1, with TRBD2 identical over 14 bases. This CDR3 contains 17 residues. The germline V gene encodes CDR1 SEHNR and CDR2 FQNEAQ (reference sequence). Trimming removed 0 bases from V and 9 bases from J; junction bases left unmatched: 7. CDR3 DNA: TGTGCCAGCAGCTTAGCGGAGGGGACTAGCGGGAGATTTGAGCAGTTCTTC. It specifies CASSLAEGTSGRFEQFF.

The rearrangement joins TRBV11-2 to TRBJ1-2; 12 nucleotides match TRBD1. The CDR3 extends over 16 amino acids. The V segment lost 6 bases and the J segment 7 bases; nucleotides outside the gene matches: 12. CDR1 SGHAT and CDR2 FQNNGV come from the germline V gene. The CDR3 coding sequence is TGTGCCAGCAGTTTAATTAGGGACAGGGGGCCTGGTGGCTACACCTTC. Its translation: CASSLIRDRGPGGYTF.

The V call is TRBV5-5, the J call TRBJ2-2, with a tentative D call TRBD2 (6 bases). Germline V CDR1 and CDR2: SGHKS, YYEKEE (reference sequence). This CDR3 spans 16 amino acids. The V end lost 0 bases, the J end lost 4 bases, and 13 bases lay between the germline ends. Here the CDR3 DNA reads TGTGCCAGCAGCTTGGGCGCGGGGACCTTCACCGGGGAGCTGTTTTTT. It specifies CASSLGAGTFTGELFF.

The chain recombines TRBV7-9 with TRBJ2-5, with D unresolved. Per germline, CDR1 SEHNR and CDR2 FQNEAQ (reference sequence). The V and J ends lost 5 bases and 2 bases respectively, with 12 bases between them. CDR3 length: 14 amino acids. CDR3 DNA sequence: TGTGCCAGCAGCCTATTTGGCGGACAAGAGACCCAGTACTTC. Amino acids: CASSLFGGQETQYF.

This clone appeared a few times. The chain recombines TRBV21-1 with TRBJ1-1; TRBD1 is the table's D call, not checked against the DNA. TRBV21-1 is annotated as a pseudogene. This CDR3 has 14 residues. This chain's CDR3 is CASTRDRELTEAFF. Here the CDR3 DNA reads TGTGCCAGCACCCGGGACAGGGAGTTGACTGAAGCTTTCTTT.